The entry below gives a single TCR beta chain sequence along with its context. V lost 1 base, J lost 8 bases, and 14 bases lay in between. CDR1 is LGHNA and CDR2 is YNFKEQ in the germline V gene. The CDR3 consists of 15 residues. The data derive from a study of CD8 T cells in Susac syndrome. After extraction with the RNeasy kit, 0.5 to 1 ug of the RNA was reverse transcribed using random hexamers. One entry per CDR3 protein, called by TCRdb with MiXCR from the immunoSEQ multiplex PCR reads. The sample consists of some 170,000 distinct CDR3 sequences, around 94% of them appearing once. The chain recombines TRBV4-2 with TRBJ1-4; D is unresolved. This clonotype originated in a human donor with Susac syndrome. What was sequenced was CD4+ T cells from PBMCs. CDR3 coding DNA: TGTGCCAGCAGCCAAGGAGGAGGGTTCGTCGAAAAACTGTTTTTT. It encodes CASSQGGGFVEKLFF.